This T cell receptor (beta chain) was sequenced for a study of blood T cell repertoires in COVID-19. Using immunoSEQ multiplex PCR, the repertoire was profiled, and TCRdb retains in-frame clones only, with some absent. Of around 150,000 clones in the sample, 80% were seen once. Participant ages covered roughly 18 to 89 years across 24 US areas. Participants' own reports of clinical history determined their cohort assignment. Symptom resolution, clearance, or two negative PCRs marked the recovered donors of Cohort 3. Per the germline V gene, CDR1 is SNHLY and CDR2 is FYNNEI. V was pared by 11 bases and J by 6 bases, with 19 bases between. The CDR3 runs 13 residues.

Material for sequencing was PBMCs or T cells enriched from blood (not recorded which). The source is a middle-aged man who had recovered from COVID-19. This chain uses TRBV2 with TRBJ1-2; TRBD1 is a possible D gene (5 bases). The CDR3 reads CAGSVDSRNGYTF. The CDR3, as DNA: TGTGCCGGCTCCGTCGACAGTAGGAATGGCTACACCTTC.